What follows describes a single T cell receptor beta chain. The junction and the germline gene differ at one end; a read error may be behind it. This sample is drawn from a study of Graves' ophthalmopathy and Graves' hyperthyroidism. As the template, RNA transcripts were used to amplify TCR beta CDR3 regions. HTBI primers were employed in first-round RT-PCR, then a second-round multiplex PCR followed. TCRdb passed the multiplex PCR reads through MiXCR, listing each CDR3 protein once. This sample has about 740,000 distinct CDR3 sequences, with roughly 40% found just once. CDR3 length: 14 amino acids. The germline V gene has CDR1 LNHDA and CDR2 SQIVND (reference sequence).

The chain uses TRBV19 and TRBJ2-6; TRBD1 might be the D (5 bases). The TCR originated in an adult man with Graves' ophthalmopathy. Sequenced sample: peripheral blood. The CDR3 region has the DNA TGTGCCAGTAGTATCCCCCTTGGGGCTAACACTGAAGCTTTC. Translated: CASSIPLGANTEAF.